Each of the 8 T cell receptor beta chains below was sequenced from the same sample in a study of blood T cell repertoires in COVID-19. Data came from immunoSEQ multiplex PCR; TCRdb stores just in-frame clones and leaves some out. The repertoire holds tens of thousands of clones, with about 88% as singletons. Material for sequencing was peripheral blood. All receptors derive from a human donor in a cohort sampled during active COVID-19.

The gene calls are TRBV28 and TRBJ2-1; a possible D gene is TRBD2 (6 bases). The CDR3 has 14 residues. Germline CDR1 and CDR2: MDHEN and SYDVKM. V was clipped by 5 bases and J by 2 bases, with 10 bases between them. The CDR3 nucleotides are TGTGCCAGCAGTCTTAGACTAGCCTACAATGAGCAGTTCTTC. It yields the protein CASSLRLAYNEQFF.

The chain uses TRBV28 and TRBJ1-1, with D hard to call. The V end was cut by 7 bases, the J end by 1 base, with 4 bases between. Looked up from germline, CDR1 is MDHEN and CDR2 is SYDVKM. This CDR3 has 11 residues. CDR3 DNA: TGTGCCAGCATTAAGAACACTGAAGCTTTCTTT. Protein: CASIKNTEAFF.

The rearrangement links TRBV4-3 to TRBJ2-5; D uncertain. Germline V CDR1 and CDR2: LGHNA, YSLEER. The V gene lost 1 base and the J gene lost 5 bases, with 14 bases spanning the gap. The CDR3 is made up of 15 amino acids. CDR3 region: CASSQVLAERETQYF. CDR3 in DNA: TGCGCCAGCAGCCAAGTCCTCGCGGAGAGGGAGACCCAGTACTTC.

This rearrangement joins TRBV20-1 to TRBJ2-7, with 11 bases aligning to TRBD2. The CDR3 is made up of 15 amino acids. Germline V lookup: CDR1 DFQATT, CDR2 SNEGSKA (reference sequence). Losses at the gene ends were 3 bases for V and 4 bases for J; bases not matched to a gene: 8. The CDR3: CSASPTSGRLYEQYF. DNA for the CDR3: TGCAGTGCTAGTCCTACTAGCGGGAGACTTTACGAGCAGTACTTC.

This clone was recorded at least ten times. The chain uses TRBV4-2 and TRBJ2-1; the match to TRBD2 covers 9 bases. The CDR3 covers 15 residues. V trimming: 4 bases; J trimming: 4 bases; junction bases outside the gene matches: 5. The germline V gene has CDR1 LGHNA and CDR2 YNFKEQ. The CDR3 reads CASSPQREAYNEQFF. DNA of the CDR3: TGTGCCAGCAGCCCGCAGCGGGAGGCTTACAATGAGCAGTTCTTC.

Here the CDR3 DNA reads TGTGCCAGCAGTGATGCAGGGCCCTTCCAAGAGACCCAGTACTTC. It is translated as CASSDAGPFQETQYF. The chain carries TRBV6-1 and TRBJ2-5, with a possible D match to TRBD1 (5 bases). The V gene lost 3 bases and the J gene lost 1 base, with 12 bases spanning the gap. The CDR3 runs 15 residues. Germline V gives CDR1 MNHNS, CDR2 SASEGT.

This chain uses TRBV2 with TRBJ1-2; TRBD1 might be the D (6 bases). Trimming took off 6 bases at V and 4 bases at J, with 12 bases between the two ends. Germline CDR1 reads SNHLY; CDR2 reads FYNNEI. The CDR3 sequence is 13 residues long. CDR3 DNA sequence: TGTGCCAGCAGCCTCGGGACACCCTATGGCTACACCTTC. It yields the protein CASSLGTPYGYTF.

Only one count was recorded for this clone. CDR3 sequence: CASSFGQVWGPTHEKLFF. The CDR3 DNA sequence: TGTGCCAGCAGTTTTGGACAGGTGTGGGGACCAACCCATGAAAAACTGTTTTTT. V gene TRBV28 combines with J gene TRBJ1-4; 7 bases are shared with TRBD1. Germline V gene lookup returns CDR1 MDHEN and CDR2 SYDVKM. This CDR3 spans 18 amino acids. With 3 bases clipped from V and 6 bases from J, the junction kept 16 bases outside the gene matches.